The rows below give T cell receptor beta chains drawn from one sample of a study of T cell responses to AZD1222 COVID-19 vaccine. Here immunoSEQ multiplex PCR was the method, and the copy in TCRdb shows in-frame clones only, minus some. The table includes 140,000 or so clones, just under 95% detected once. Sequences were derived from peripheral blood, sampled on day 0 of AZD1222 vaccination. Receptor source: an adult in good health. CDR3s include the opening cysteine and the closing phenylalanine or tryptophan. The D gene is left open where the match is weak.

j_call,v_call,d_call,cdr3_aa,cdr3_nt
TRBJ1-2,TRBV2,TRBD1,CATKDRVGGYTF,TGTGCCACTAAGGACAGGGTGGGAGGCTACACCTTC
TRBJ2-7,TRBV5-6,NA,CASSLRGIEQYF,TGTGCCAGCAGCTTGAGAGGGATCGAGCAGTACTTC
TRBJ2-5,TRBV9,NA,CASSVETGDFQETQYF,TGTGCCAGCAGCGTAGAAACGGGGGACTTCCAAGAGACCCAGTACTTC
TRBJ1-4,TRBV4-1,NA,CASSRAGRVKLFF,TGCGCCAGCAGCCGGGCGGGTAGGGTAAAACTGTTTTTT
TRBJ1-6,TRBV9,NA,CASSVDPLDNSPLHF,TGTGCCAGCAGCGTAGATCCGTTGGATAATTCACCCCTCCACTTT
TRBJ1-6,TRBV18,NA,CASSPPRGPLHF,TGTGCCAGCTCACCACCCCGGGGGCCCCTCCACTTT
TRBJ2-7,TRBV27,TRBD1,CASSGRTGYNEQYF,TGTGCCAGCAGTGGGCGGACAGGGTACAACGAGCAGTACTTC
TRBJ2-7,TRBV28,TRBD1,CASSSIGQGSYEQYF,TGTGCCAGCAGTTCAATTGGACAGGGGTCCTACGAGCAGTACTTC
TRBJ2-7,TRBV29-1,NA,CSVEGSHEQYF,TGCAGCGTTGAAGGGTCCCACGAGCAGTACTTC
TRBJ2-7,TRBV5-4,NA,CASSFSRDPFYEQYF,TGTGCCAGCAGCTTTTCGAGGGACCCCTTCTACGAGCAGTACTTC
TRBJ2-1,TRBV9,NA,CASSAAGIRANEQFF,TGTGCCAGCAGCGCCGCGGGGATTCGAGCGAATGAGCAGTTCTTC
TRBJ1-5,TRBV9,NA,CASSVGPYNQPQHF,TGTGCCAGCAGCGTAGGGCCCTACAATCAGCCCCAGCATTTT
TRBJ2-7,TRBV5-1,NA,CASSLGITYEQYF,TGCGCCAGCAGCTTGGGGATTACCTACGAGCAGTACTTC
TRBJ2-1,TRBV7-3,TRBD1,CASSRDRGSYNEQFF,TGTGCCAGCAGCCGGGACAGGGGGTCCTACAATGAGCAGTTCTTC
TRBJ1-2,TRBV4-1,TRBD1,CASSPRVQGPNYGYTF,TGCGCCAGCAGCCCAAGGGTACAGGGGCCTAACTATGGCTACACCTTC